Included here is one TCR beta chain sequence, with context. This sample was taken from a study of blood T cell repertoires in COVID-19. Study-level information: COVID-19 samples, acute and convalescent, were from the United States, Italy and Spain. Sources were T cells, B-cell-depleted T cells, or PBMCs; the material itself was cDNA or gDNA.

The authors' processing: Amplification of reference gene primers provided the estimated nucleated cell counts. The protocol was immunoSEQ multiplex PCR, while the TCRdb copy is restricted to in-frame clones and leaves out a portion. That table is the source of V, J and clone size, and D and trimming were worked out from the DNA. The table includes around 100,000 clones, about 80% detected once. Germline CDR1 reads SGHNT; CDR2 reads YYREEE (reference sequence). Trimming stripped 2 bases from V and 3 bases from J, with 9 bases between. This CDR3 contains 14 residues. Sequenced input: peripheral blood. This receptor was identified in a woman in her sixties or seventies with acute or convalescent COVID-19. The chain recombines TRBV5-4 with TRBJ2-4; D gene unclear. The CDR3 nucleotides are TGTGCCAGCAGCTTAAATCTAGGCAAAAACATTCAGTACTTC. This translates into CASSLNLGKNIQYF. Full variable domain (remainder filled in from reference TRBV5-4 and TRBJ2-4): ETGVTQSPTHLIKTRGQQVTLRCSSQSGHNTVSWYQQALGQGPQFIFQYYREEENGRGNFPPRFSGLQFPNYSSELNVNALELDDSALYLCASSLNLGKNIQYFGAGTRLSVL.